This T cell receptor (beta chain) was obtained from a study of post-analysis software for immune sequencing data. For this clonotype: Its antigen is not known.

Every TCR beta cDNA library bore unique molecular identifiers. Yield was some 500,000 cDNA molecules from around 1 to 9.1 million T cells. One entry per CDR3 protein, called by TCRdb with MiXCR from the PCR reads. The sample records hundreds of thousands of distinct CDR3 sequences, around 60% being singletons. Points from the study as a whole: There were roughly 5 TRBV segments more frequent in patients than controls, and TRBV5-6, TRBV5-1 and TRBV20-1 were among them.

The germline gives CDR1 DFQATT, CDR2 SNEGSKA (reference sequence). This CDR3 has 15 residues. V was shortened by 1 base and J by 6 bases, with 17 bases between the two germline ends. The gene calls are TRBV20-1 and TRBJ2-3; TRBD2 is a possible D gene (5 bases). The source is a girl aged 2-15 years with multiple sclerosis. The sequenced material came from blood. CDR3: CSARGTPSRWDTQYF. The CDR3, as DNA: TGCAGTGCTAGAGGCACACCTAGCCGCTGGGATACGCAGTATTTT.